What follows is one TCR beta chain and its context. CDR1 MNHNY and CDR2 SVGAGI come from the germline V gene (reference sequence). CDR3 length: 12 residues. With 4 bases removed from V and 5 bases from J, the gap between germline ends came to 9 bases. The data stem from a study of T cell responses to AZD1222 COVID-19 vaccine. TCRdb's table, derived via immunoSEQ multiplex PCR, lists solely in-frame clones and lacks some. Of 150,000 to 170,000 clones listed, approximately 90% are singletons. This TCR was recovered from an adult in good health. Sequenced material: peripheral blood, taken on day 0 of AZD1222 vaccination. The rearrangement uses TRBV6-6 and TRBJ2-7; no firm D call. This chain's CDR3 is CASSSTEHEQYF. The CDR3 DNA is TGTGCCAGCAGTTCAACGGAACACGAGCAGTACTTC.